The T cell receptor beta chain under discussion was sequenced for a study of blood T cell repertoires in COVID-19 (dated by TCRdb to 2018 to 2020). About the full investigation: Samples covering the acute and convalescent phases of COVID-19 were provided by collaborators in the United States, Italy and Spain. The prospective study material was composed of cDNA or gDNA derived from T cells, B-cell-depleted T cells, or PBMCs. The dataset comprised deeply sampled blood TCRbeta repertoires from subjects exposed to, actively infected with, or recovered from COVID-19. The repertoires were released in a freely available public database intended as a resource for research on the immune response to SARS-CoV-2. The samples were drawn from two sources: the first 160 participants of the ongoing ImmuneRACE study, and 1,000 to 1,500 subjects contributed by 6 global collaborators. The sample metadata nearly always contained a de-identified subject ID, COVID-19 status, age in years and sex. Where available, HLA class I and class II types were taken from metadata supplied by the sample provider and were not determined by assay-based typing. Here is what the overall study found, with its caveats: The quantity of clinical and demographic metadata differed by source and by participant and was supplied without curation.

Each collaborating institution followed its own protocols to collect whole blood in K2EDTA tubes. For TCRbeta analysis, collaborators shipped samples as frozen whole blood, isolated PBMCs, or DNA extracted from either of those sample types. TCRbeta CDR3 regions were amplified from genomic DNA using the immunoSEQ Assay, a bias-controlled multiplex PCR. As for how the authors treated the data: The number of nucleated cells in each sample was estimated by amplification of reference gene primers within the assay. To quantify the absolute abundance of each unique TCRbeta CDR3 rearrangement, sequence reads were collapsed and filtered. For each sample, productive Simpson clonality was calculated as the square root of Simpson's diversity index over productive rearrangements. TCRdb provides this immuneACCESS table in a form limited to in-frame rearrangements. Some clones are lacking; in checked studies, under half of them reflect an unresolved V gene, and why the rest are absent is not known. The V and J calls and clone size are taken from that table; D and trimming were inferred from the DNA. The sample table lists 130,000 or so clones, roughly nine tenths of them with a count of one. Around 30% of the sample is in the top ten clones.

About this clone itself: The target of this receptor is not known. The sample holds no much larger clone one base away, and base qualities are not on file.

This sequence was found in an older man with active or convalescent COVID-19. Sequencing was done on a sample of peripheral blood.

The CDR3 reads as follows: CASSLYGYGYTF. The nucleotide sequence is given as TGTGCCAGCAGTTTATACGGGTATGGCTACACCTTC. This receptor chain uses TRBV28 and TRBJ1-2, with no confidently assigned D gene. Relative to germline, V is 1 base shorter and J is 5 bases shorter, with 5 bases between their ends. CDR1 and CDR2 (MDHEN, SYDVKM) derive from the germline V gene. The CDR3 holds 12 amino acids from the cysteine to the phenylalanine. The kept DNA is CDR3 alone, 36 bases in frame from the first base.